This T cell receptor beta chain was captured in a study of OX40 agonist ivuxolimab in advanced cancers. Regarding the research as a whole: Ivuxolimab was a fully human IgG2 agonistic monoclonal antibody targeting the costimulatory receptor OX40 (CD134). Intravenous ivuxolimab was administered to patients every 2 weeks at six dose levels: 0.01, 0.1, 0.3, 1.5, 3 and 10 mg/kg. Among the approximately 50 dose-escalation patients, 19 had hepatocellular carcinoma, some 15 melanoma, 9 renal cell carcinoma and 9 head and neck cancer. A male proportion of 70% to 90% and a mean age of roughly 58 years, ranging from roughly 20 to 80, were recorded for the dose-escalation cohort. Patients were allowed to have had prior anti-PD-1, anti-PD-L1 or anti-CTLA-4 therapy, and roughly two fifths of the dose-escalation patients had been treated with checkpoint inhibitors. Partial responses occurred in three dose-escalation patients: two with cutaneous melanoma and one with hepatocellular carcinoma. Peripheral TCRbeta sequencing aimed to test whether ivuxolimab altered TCR sequence diversity and caused clonal T-cell expansion. The monotherapy dose-escalation portion (N ≈ 55 patients) of the phase I ivuxolimab trial is reported in the paper. Beyond this particular receptor, the publication reports: On average, CD8+ T cells showed more expanded clones than CD4+ T cells after ivuxolimab. The antigen specificity of the peripheral T cells that underwent clonal expansion was not determined. Clonal expansion of both CD4+ and CD8+ blood T cells was observed from baseline to week 6 at doses 0.1 to 3.0 mg/kg. In partial responders in the 0.1-3.0 mg/kg groups, normalized peripheral clonal expansion was found to be among the lowest, especially among CD8+ T cells. Low levels of normalized T-cell clonal expansion were also seen in some patients who did not respond.

The trial excluded patients who had a history of autoimmune disease or were on systemic immunosuppression. Peripheral blood for TCR sequencing was collected from all dose cohorts at baseline, on cycle 4 day 1, and on cycle 7 day 1. The samples were taken from a phase I, first-in-human, multicenter, open-label dose-escalation trial of ivuxolimab. Adults with locally advanced or metastatic head and neck squamous cell, hepatocellular, melanoma or renal cell carcinoma were enrolled in the trial. Before TCR sequencing, CD4+ T cells and CD8+ T cells from peripheral blood were sorted into separate populations. To sequence the TCRbeta CDR3 region, genomic DNA was isolated from the sorted cells. The immunoSEQ Assay was used to sequence the TCRbeta CDR3 regions. TCRdb carries this immuneACCESS record with in-frame sequences only. Its versions omit some clonotypes, under half of them owing to an unresolved V gene in the studies checked, with the rest unexplained. This sample holds some 35,000 clones; around 80% were observed only once. The ten biggest clones cover around 13% of the sample.

Measured from the cysteine to the phenylalanine, the CDR3 is 13 residues long. Just the 39-base CDR3 DNA is kept, in frame starting at base 1. V loses 1 base of germline sequence and J loses 1 base, and the interval between the two ends is 3 bases. CDR1 SGHTA and CDR2 FQGNSA were looked up in the germline V gene. Of note for this clone: Its antigen is currently not known. It has no much larger one-base neighbor in the sample; base qualities were not kept.

The sequence is built from TRBV7-2 and TRBJ2-3; too little of a D gene remains to name it. This specimen was CD4+ or CD8+ T cells sorted from blood, taken in a trial of the OX40 agonist ivuxolimab. This clonotype was obtained from an adult with an advanced solid tumor such as melanoma, head and neck, liver or kidney cancer. For the CDR3, the sequence is CASSLVRTDTQYF. Here is the DNA: TGTGCCAGCAGCTTAGTTCGCACAGATACGCAGTATTTT.